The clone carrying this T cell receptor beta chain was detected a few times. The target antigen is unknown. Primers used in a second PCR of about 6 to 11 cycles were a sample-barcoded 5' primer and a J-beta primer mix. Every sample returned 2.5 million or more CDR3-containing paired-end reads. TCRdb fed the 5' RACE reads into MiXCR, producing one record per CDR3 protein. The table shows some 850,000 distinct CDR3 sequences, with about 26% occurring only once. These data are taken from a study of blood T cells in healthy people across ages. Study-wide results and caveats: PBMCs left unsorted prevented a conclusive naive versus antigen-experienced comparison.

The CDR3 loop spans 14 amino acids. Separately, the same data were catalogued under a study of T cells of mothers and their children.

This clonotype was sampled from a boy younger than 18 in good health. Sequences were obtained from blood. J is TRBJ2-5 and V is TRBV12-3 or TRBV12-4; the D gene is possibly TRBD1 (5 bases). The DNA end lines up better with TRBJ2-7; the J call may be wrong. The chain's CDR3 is CASSLGYQGYEQYF. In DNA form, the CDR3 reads TGTGCCAGCAGTTTAGGATACCAGGGCTACGAGCAGTACTTC.